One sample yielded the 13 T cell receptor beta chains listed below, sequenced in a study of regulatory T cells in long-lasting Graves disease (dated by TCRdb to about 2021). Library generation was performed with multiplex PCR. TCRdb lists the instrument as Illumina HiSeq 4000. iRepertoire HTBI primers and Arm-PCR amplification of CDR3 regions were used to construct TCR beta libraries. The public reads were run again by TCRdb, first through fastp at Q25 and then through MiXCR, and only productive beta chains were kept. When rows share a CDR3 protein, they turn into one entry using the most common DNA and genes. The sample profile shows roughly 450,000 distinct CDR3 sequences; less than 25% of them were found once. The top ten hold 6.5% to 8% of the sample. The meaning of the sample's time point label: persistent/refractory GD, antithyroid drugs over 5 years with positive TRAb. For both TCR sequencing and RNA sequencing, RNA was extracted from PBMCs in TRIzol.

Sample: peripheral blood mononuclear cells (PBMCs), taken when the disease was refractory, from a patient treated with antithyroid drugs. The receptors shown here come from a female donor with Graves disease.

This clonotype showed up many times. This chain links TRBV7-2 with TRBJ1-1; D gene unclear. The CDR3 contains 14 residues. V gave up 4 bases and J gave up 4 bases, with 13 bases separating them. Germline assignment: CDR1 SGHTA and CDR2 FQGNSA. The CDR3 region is CASSYLGVSTEAFF. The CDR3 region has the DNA TGTGCCAGCAGCTACCTTGGCGTTAGCACTGAAGCTTTCTTT. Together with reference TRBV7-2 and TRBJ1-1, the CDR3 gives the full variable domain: GAGVSQSPSNKVTEKGKDVELRCDPISGHTALYWYRQSLGQGLEFLIYFQGNSAPDKSGLPSDRFSAERTGGSVSTLTIQRTQQEDSAVYLCASSYLGVSTEAFFGQGTRLTVV.

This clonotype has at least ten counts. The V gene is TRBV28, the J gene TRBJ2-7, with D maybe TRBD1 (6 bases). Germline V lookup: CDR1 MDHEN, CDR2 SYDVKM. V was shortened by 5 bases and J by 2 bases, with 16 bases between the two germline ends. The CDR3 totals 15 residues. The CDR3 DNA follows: TGTGCCAGCAGTGGGCTCAGGGGCCCCACCTACGAGCAGTACTTC. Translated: CASSGLRGPTYEQYF.

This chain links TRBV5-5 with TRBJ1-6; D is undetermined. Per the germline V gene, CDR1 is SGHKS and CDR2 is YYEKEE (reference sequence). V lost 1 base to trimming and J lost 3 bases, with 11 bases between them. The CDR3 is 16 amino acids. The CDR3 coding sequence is TGTGCCAGCAGCTTGCGTATAATGGACTATAATTCACCCCTCCACTTT. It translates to CASSLRIMDYNSPLHF.

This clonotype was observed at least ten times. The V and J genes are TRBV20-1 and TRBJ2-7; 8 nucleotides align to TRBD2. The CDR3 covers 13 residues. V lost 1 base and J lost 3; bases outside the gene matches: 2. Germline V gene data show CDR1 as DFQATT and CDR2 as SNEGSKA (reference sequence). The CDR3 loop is CSARGLALYEQYF. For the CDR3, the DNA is TGCAGTGCTAGAGGACTAGCGCTCTACGAGCAGTACTTC.

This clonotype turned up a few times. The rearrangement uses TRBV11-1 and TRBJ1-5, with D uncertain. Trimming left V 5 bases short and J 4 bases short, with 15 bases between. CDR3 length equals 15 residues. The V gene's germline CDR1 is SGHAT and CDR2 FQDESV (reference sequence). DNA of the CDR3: TGTGCCAGCAGCCCGGACCGAGGGTGGAATCAGCCCCAGCATTTT. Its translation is CASSPDRGWNQPQHF.

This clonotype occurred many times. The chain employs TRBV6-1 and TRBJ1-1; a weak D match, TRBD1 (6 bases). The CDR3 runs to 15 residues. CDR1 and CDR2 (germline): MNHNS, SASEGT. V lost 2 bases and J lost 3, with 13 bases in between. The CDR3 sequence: CASSEWAKGDTEAFF. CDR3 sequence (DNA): TGTGCCAGCAGTGAATGGGCCAAGGGGGACACTGAAGCTTTCTTT.

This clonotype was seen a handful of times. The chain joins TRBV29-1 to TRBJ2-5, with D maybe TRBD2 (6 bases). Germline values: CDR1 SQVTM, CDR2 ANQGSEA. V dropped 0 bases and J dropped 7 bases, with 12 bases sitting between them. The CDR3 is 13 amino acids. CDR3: CSVEEEAGGTQYF. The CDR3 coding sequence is TGCAGCGTTGAAGAAGAAGCGGGCGGGACCCAGTACTTC.

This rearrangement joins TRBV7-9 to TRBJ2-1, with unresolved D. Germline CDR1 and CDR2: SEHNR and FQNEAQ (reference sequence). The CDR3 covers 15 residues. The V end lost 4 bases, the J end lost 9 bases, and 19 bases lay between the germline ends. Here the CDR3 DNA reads TGTGCCAGCAGCTCCCCTGGCGCCCTAGAGGTTGAGCAGTTCTTC. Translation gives CASSSPGALEVEQFF.

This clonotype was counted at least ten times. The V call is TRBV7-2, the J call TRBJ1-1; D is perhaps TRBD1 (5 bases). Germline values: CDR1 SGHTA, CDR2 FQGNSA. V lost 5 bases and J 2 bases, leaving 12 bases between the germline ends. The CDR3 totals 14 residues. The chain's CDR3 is CASSPYGGNTEAFF. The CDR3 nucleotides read TGTGCCAGCAGCCCCTACGGGGGAAACACTGAAGCTTTCTTT.

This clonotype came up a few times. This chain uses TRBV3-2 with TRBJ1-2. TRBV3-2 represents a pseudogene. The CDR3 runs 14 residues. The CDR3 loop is CASRPVEQRDGYTF. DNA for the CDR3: TGTGCCAGCAGACCGGTCGAACAACGAGATGGCTACACCTTC.

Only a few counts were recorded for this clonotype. The CDR3 DNA reads as TGTGCCAGCAGCCGGGACTACACTGAAGCTTTCTTT. The encoded protein is CASSRDYTEAFF. The chain carries TRBV28 and TRBJ1-1, with a tentative D call TRBD1 (5 bases). The CDR3 contains 12 residues. Germline loops: CDR1 MDHEN, CDR2 SYDVKM. V was clipped by 6 bases and J by 3 bases, with 8 bases between them.

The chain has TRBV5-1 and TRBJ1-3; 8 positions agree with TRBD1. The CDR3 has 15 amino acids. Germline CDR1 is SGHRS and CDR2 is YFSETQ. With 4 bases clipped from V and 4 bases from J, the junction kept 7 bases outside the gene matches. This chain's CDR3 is CASSAGTGRGNTIYF. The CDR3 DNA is TGCGCCAGCAGCGCCGGGACAGGTAGAGGAAACACCATATATTTT.

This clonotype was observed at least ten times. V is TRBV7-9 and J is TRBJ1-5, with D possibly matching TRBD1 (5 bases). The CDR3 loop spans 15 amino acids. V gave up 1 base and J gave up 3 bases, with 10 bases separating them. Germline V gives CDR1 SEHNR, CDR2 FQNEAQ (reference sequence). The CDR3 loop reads CASSLGGLVNQPQHF. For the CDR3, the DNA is TGTGCCAGCAGCTTAGGGGGACTGGTCAATCAGCCCCAGCATTTT.